This TCR beta chain was sequenced during a study of blood T cells in healthy people across ages (dated by TCRdb to about 2015). The study in broad terms: Template switching captured roughly one uniquely barcoded TCR beta cDNA molecule per two T cells in model experiments. The study measured age-related changes in TCR beta repertoire diversity using deep sequencing normalized with unique cDNA molecular identifiers. Four age groups were formed from the donors: young (average roughly 15 years), middle-aged (roughly 38), aged (more than 55) and long-lived (less than 85). To avoid experimental bias, donors of different ages were distributed randomly across sequencing lanes. For two donors (one aged 18 to 30 and one aged 80 or older), the study analyzed two additional independent replicas of 1 million unique cDNA reads from the same blood draw.

The germline V gene supplies CDR1 MNHEY and CDR2 SVGEGT. Deletion took 11 bases off V and 7 bases off J, with a span of 21 bases between the germline ends. There are 14 amino acids in the CDR3, from cysteine to phenylalanine inclusive. Only the CDR3 portion is preserved as DNA: 42 bases, with reading frame beginning at the first base. Library method: 5' RACE. TCRdb lists the instrument as Illumina HiSeq 2500. A second PCR of about 7 to 12 cycles was performed with a sample-barcoded 5' primer and a J-beta primer mix. A template-switch 5' adaptor carrying 12 random nucleotides introduced a unique molecular identifier onto each TCR beta cDNA molecule. Each sample yielded at least 2.5 million CDR3-containing paired-end reads. First-strand cDNA was synthesized from all RNA with the Mint cDNA synthesis kit, primed by a TRBC-specific oligonucleotide. After uracil-DNA glycosylase treatment, a first 18-cycle PCR used universal primers M1SS and BC2_uni_R on all cDNA. Turning to the authors' computational methods: For normalization, 1 million high-quality reads, each with a distinct molecular identifier, were randomly selected from each sample. Instead of being binned into consensus sequences, reads with shared molecular identifiers were discarded. CDR3 identification, clonotype clustering and error correction used MiTCR with a Q25 quality threshold and the strictest error-elimination algorithm. Lower-bound total TCR beta diversity was estimated with a nonparametric unseen species model using Euler transformation. TCRdb cleaned the public reads at Q25 with fastp, built clones with MiXCR and kept in-frame beta chains. Each CDR3 protein gets just one entry, which takes the most common genes and DNA from the rows behind it. TCRdb's processing, not the authors', yielded these V and J calls. The sample has about 600,000 distinct CDR3 sequences on record, roughly 48% of them singletons. The top ten clonotypes cover around 23% of the sample.

This clonotype has only one observation. The specificity of this receptor is unknown. No quality values exist for individual bases; no much larger clone is one base distant. One read amounts to weak evidence. The roughly 39 donors, aged roughly 6 to 90 years, were systemically healthy Caucasian individuals from Russia. Each donor gave roughly 9.5 milliliters of peripheral blood, collected into EDTA-treated Vacutainer tubes. Ficoll-Paque density-gradient centrifugation was used to isolate PBMCs, with at least 6.5 million obtained per sample. Total RNA was extracted from PBMCs with Trizol reagent, with at least 6 micrograms obtained per sample. For every donor, an aliquot of PBMCs went through flow cytometry to measure the percentages of naive CD45RAhigh/CD27high T cells. The study at large found these results: The CMV infection status of donors was not known, potentially confounding age-related changes in expanded clonotypes. Estimates of total diversity from one million sequenced T cells were regarded as lower bounds and underestimates. The long-lived group showed more naive CD4+ T cells, fewer expanded clones and increased TCR diversity than the aged group, suggesting age selection. As age increased, observed TCR beta diversity per million T cells dropped in a roughly linear way, and a significant reduction was already evident by age 40. There was a strong correlation between observed TCR beta diversity and the percentage of naive T cells measured by flow cytometry. Bulk unsorted PBMC profiling prevented conclusive comparison of naive and antigen-experienced compartments.

Sequencing was done on a sample of blood. The receptor comes from a man older than 75 in good health. The chain is encoded by TRBV6-2 or TRBV6-3 joined to TRBJ1-5, with no confidently assigned D gene. The nucleotide sequence reads TGTGCCTGCACAGACCCTATAGGGCAACAGCCCCAGCATTTT. Its translation is CACTDPIGQQPQHF.